These 30 T cell receptor beta chains originate from one sample sequenced in a study of beta chain features in type 1 diabetes. General study results and limits: TCRB CDR3 length was moderately but significantly reduced in all four CD4+ subsets of Type 1 diabetes patients.

What was sequenced were expressed TCRB transcripts, since all of the isolated RNA had been reverse transcribed. Produced via immunoSEQ multiplex PCR; TCRdb's table is partial and in-frame only. The sample holds fewer than 300,000 clones, approximately 10% seen once. Their antigens are not known. Sequencing was performed on naive CD4+ T cells from blood. Source of these receptors: a man in his thirties or forties with type 1 diabetes.

The chain has TRBV4-3 and TRBJ1-6; D is perhaps TRBD1 (6 bases). The CDR3 extends over 13 amino acids. V lost 6 bases and J lost 12, with 15 bases in between. Germline V gene sequence: CDR1 LGHNA, CDR2 YSLEER. The CDR3, as DNA: TGCGCCAGCAGGATACAGGGCTCGGGACCCCTCCACTTT. Translated, it gives CASRIQGSGPLHF.

The chain couples TRBV28 to TRBJ1-1; maybe TRBD1 (5 bases). Per germline, CDR1 MDHEN and CDR2 SYDVKM. CDR3 size: 13 residues. V dropped 10 bases and J dropped 1 base, with 13 bases sitting between them. CDR3 residues: CATLYQGNTEAFF. DNA for the CDR3: TGTGCCACCTTGTATCAGGGGAACACTGAAGCTTTCTTT.

The chain is built from TRBV4-2 and TRBJ1-6; D is unclear. The CDR3 is 16 amino acids. V dropped 4 bases and J dropped 0 bases, with 10 bases sitting between them. Germline-derived CDR1 and CDR2 are LGHNA and YNFKEQ. DNA of the CDR3: TGTGCCAGCAGCCTTACGGTTAGCTCCTATAATTCACCCCTCCACTTT. As protein: CASSLTVSSYNSPLHF.

About this clone itself: The sample contains more than one DNA sequence encoding this CDR3. The chain couples TRBV18 to TRBJ2-5; 7 bases are shared with TRBD1. This CDR3 region has 14 residues. Trimming cost V 1 base and J 4 bases; bases outside gene matches: 3. The germline V gene has CDR1 KGHSH and CDR2 LQKENI. The CDR3 protein is CASSPQGAGETQYF. The CDR3 nucleotides are TGTGCCAGCTCACCACAGGGGGCAGGAGAGACCCAGTACTTC.

V usage is TRBV29-1 and J usage is TRBJ2-7; tentatively, D is TRBD2 (6 bases). The CDR3 covers 14 residues. Between the trimmed V and J ends, which lost 4 bases and 4 bases, there was a span of 17 bases. Germline CDR1 is SQVTM and CDR2 is ANQGSEA. The chain's CDR3 is CSVGTGAGTYEQYF. The CDR3, as DNA: TGCAGCGTTGGTACGGGAGCAGGCACTTACGAGCAGTACTTC.

This clone was seen more than once but under ten times. V usage is TRBV11-3 and J usage is TRBJ1-1; perhaps TRBD1 as D (5 bases). CDR1 SGHNT and CDR2 YENEEA come from the germline V gene. The CDR3 is 16 residues long. V lost 0 bases to trimming and J lost 5 bases, with 16 bases between them. CDR3 in DNA: TGTGCCAGCAGCTTAGATTGGCGGGGCGGCGGTACTGAAGCTTTCTTT. It translates to CASSLDWRGGGTEAFF. Supplemented by reference TRBV11-3 and TRBJ1-1, the full variable domain reads EAGVVQSPRYKIIEKKQPVAFWCNPISGHNTLYWYLQNLGQGPELLIRYENEEAVDDSQLPKDRFSAERLKGVDSTLKIQPAELGDSAVYLCASSLDWRGGGTEAFFGQGTRLTVV.

Here the CDR3 DNA reads TGTGCCAGCATGGAGGCGGAGACCCAGTACTTC. Its protein is CASMEAETQYF. The genes are TRBV6-5 and TRBJ2-5; D may be TRBD2 (5 bases). V was pared by 7 bases and J by 5 bases, with 8 bases between. The CDR3 loop spans 11 amino acids. The V gene's germline CDR1 is MNHEY and CDR2 SVGAGI.

In its sample, this clone was seen a few times. This chain links TRBV15 with TRBJ2-2; the D gene is possibly TRBD1 (6 bases). The CDR3 spans 14 residues. Trimming removed 6 bases at V and 2 bases at J, with 10 bases between. CDR1 and CDR2 (germline): LNHNV, YYDKDF (reference sequence). Written as DNA, the CDR3 is TGTGCCACCAGGAGGGACACCAACACCGGGGAGCTGTTTTTT. Translating it yields CATRRDTNTGELFF.

The sample holds a few counts of this clone. The chain carries TRBV23-1 and TRBJ1-1; a possible D gene is TRBD1 (5 bases). TRBV23-1 carries the ORF label, with uncertain function. The CDR3 is 14 residues long. V lost 8 bases, J lost 3 bases, and 16 bases lay in between. This CDR3 reads CASVPGVRDTEAFF. The DNA of the CDR3 is TGCGCCAGCGTTCCGGGGGTTCGGGACACTGAAGCTTTCTTT.

This clone appeared a few times. The rearrangement joins TRBV2 to TRBJ1-6, with D unclear. Trimming removed 1 base at V and 13 bases at J, with 11 bases between. Germline assignment: CDR1 SNHLY and CDR2 FYNNEI. This CDR3 spans 13 amino acids. The CDR3 here is CASSEGAPSPLHF. In nucleotides, the CDR3 is TGTGCCAGCAGTGAAGGGGCGCCTTCGCCCCTCCACTTT.

This clone was picked up a small number of times. The chain carries TRBV5-4 and TRBJ1-2; 10 bases line up with TRBD1. J gave up 3 bases and V 4 bases, and 3 bases lay outside the gene matches. Germline V CDR1 and CDR2: SGHNT, YYREEE (reference sequence). The CDR3 runs 14 residues. The CDR3 protein is CASSRTGGHYGYTF. DNA for the CDR3: TGTGCCAGCAGCCGGACAGGGGGGCACTATGGCTACACCTTC. The whole variable domain, filled in from reference TRBV5-4 and TRBJ1-2, reads ETGVTQSPTHLIKTRGQQVTLRCSSQSGHNTVSWYQQALGQGPQFIFQYYREEENGRGNFPPRFSGLQFPNYSSELNVNALELDDSALYLCASSRTGGHYGYTFGSGTRLTVV.

V is TRBV23-1 and J is TRBJ2-7, with TRBD1 matching over 9 bases. Being an ORF, TRBV23-1 has a function that is uncertain. The trim removed 8 bases at V and 5 bases at J, leaving 7 bases unmatched. This CDR3 has 13 residues. The CDR3 spells CASPGQGRDEQYF. Here the CDR3 DNA reads TGCGCCAGCCCGGGACAGGGTCGCGACGAGCAGTACTTC.

This clone was detected a few times. The chain is built from TRBV5-1 and TRBJ2-4; TRBD1 aligns across 8 bases. The CDR3 consists of 13 residues. V shed 4 bases and J 6 bases; nucleotides not matched to a gene: 3. The germline gives CDR1 SGHRS, CDR2 YFSETQ. The chain's CDR3 is CASSAGQGNIQYF. The CDR3 nucleotides are TGCGCCAGCAGCGCCGGACAGGGAAACATTCAGTACTTC.

The chain combines TRBV9 with TRBJ2-3, with 7 bases fitting TRBD2. This CDR3 region has 15 residues. Germline CDR1 and CDR2: SGDLS and YYNGEE. The trim removed 0 bases at V and 1 base at J, leaving 2 bases unmatched. This CDR3 reads CASSVGAGGTDTQYF. The CDR3 DNA reads as TGTGCCAGCAGCGTAGGGGCGGGGGGCACAGATACGCAGTATTTT.

This clone has just a few counts. V and J are TRBV5-4 and TRBJ2-1; D unclear. The CDR3 has 14 amino acids. Germline CDR1 is SGHNT and CDR2 is YYREEE (reference sequence). V was cut by 2 bases and J by 0 bases, with 6 bases left in between. CDR3 sequence: CASSLRSSYNEQFF. The CDR3 coding sequence is TGTGCCAGCAGCTTAAGGAGCTCCTACAATGAGCAGTTCTTC.

The V and J genes are TRBV4-2 and TRBJ2-1; D is possibly TRBD2 (6 bases). Germline CDR1 is LGHNA and CDR2 is YNFKEQ. The CDR3 length is 15 residues. V was clipped by 0 bases and J by 2 bases, with 8 bases between them. CDR3 DNA sequence: TGTGCCAGCAGCCAAGATCGGGGGACCTACAATGAGCAGTTCTTC. Its translation: CASSQDRGTYNEQFF.

This clone came up a few times. The chain couples TRBV5-6 to TRBJ2-1, with 8 nucleotides matching TRBD2. The CDR3 spans 15 residues. V lost 3 bases, J lost 5 bases, and 7 bases stayed unmatched. Germline assignment: CDR1 SGHDT and CDR2 YYEEEE. This CDR3 reads CASSSGLVHHNEQFF. The CDR3 nucleotides are TGTGCCAGCAGCTCGGGACTAGTCCATCACAATGAGCAGTTCTTC.

In DNA form, the CDR3 reads TGTGCCAGTAGTGGGGCCCGGACGAGCAATCAGCCCCAGCATTTT. As protein: CASSGARTSNQPQHF. The J gene is TRBJ1-5, the V gene TRBV19; perhaps TRBD1 as D (5 bases). The CDR3 loop spans 15 amino acids. Deletions cut 5 bases from V and 1 base from J, with 12 bases between. CDR1 is LNHDA and CDR2 is SQIVND in the germline V gene (reference sequence).

The chain carries TRBV7-9 and TRBJ1-1; 8 bases align to TRBD1. The CDR3 has 14 residues. Germline V gives CDR1 SEHNR, CDR2 FQNEAQ (reference sequence). Trimming took 5 bases from V and 6 from J; bases not matched to a gene: 8. The CDR3 nucleotides read TGTGCCAGCAGCCGGCATCAGGGGGCCGCTGAAGCTTTCTTT. Protein sequence: CASSRHQGAAEAFF.

This clone was observed a handful of times. The CDR3 here is CASRGTGSSYEQYF. The CDR3 bases are TGTGCCAGCAGAGGGACAGGGAGCTCCTACGAGCAGTACTTC. The chain couples TRBV28 to TRBJ2-7; 9 bases fit TRBD1. With V trimmed by 6 bases and J by 0 bases, 3 bases remained unmatched. This CDR3 is 14 amino acids long. The germline gives CDR1 MDHEN, CDR2 SYDVKM.

This clone was counted between two and nine times. Compared with germline, one end of the junction differs, possibly owing to a read error. The rearrangement links TRBV19 to TRBJ2-2; D possibly corresponds to TRBD1 (6 bases). Germline lookup yields CDR1 LNHDA and CDR2 SQIVND (reference sequence). The CDR3 has 15 amino acids. CDR3 nucleotide sequence: TGTGCCAGCAGTATAGGCCAGGGGACCACCGGGGAGCTGTTTTTT. This codes for CASSIGQGTTGELFF.

This clone was counted between two and nine times. The chain combines TRBV9 with TRBJ2-1, with TRBD1 identical over 7 bases. The V segment lost 3 bases and the J segment 3 bases; nucleotides outside the gene matches: 9. The germline V gene has CDR1 SGDLS and CDR2 YYNGEE. CDR3 length equals 16 residues. CDR3 DNA: TGTGCCAGCAGCGAGGAGACAGGGATCCACTACAATGAGCAGTTCTTC. Its translation: CASSEETGIHYNEQFF.

This clone appeared a few times. The V and J genes are TRBV2 and TRBJ2-3, with 10 bases identical to TRBD2. This CDR3 has 17 amino acids. V trimming: 4 bases; J trimming: 1 base; junction bases outside the gene matches: 8. CDR1 is SNHLY, CDR2 FYNNEI, per germline. This chain's CDR3 is CASSGRGLAGGTDTQYF. In nucleotides, the CDR3 is TGTGCCAGCAGTGGCCGCGGCCTAGCGGGGGGCACAGATACGCAGTATTTT.

V gene TRBV7-9 combines with J gene TRBJ1-5; D ambiguous. The CDR3 contains 13 residues. Germline lookup yields CDR1 SEHNR and CDR2 FQNEAQ (reference sequence). With 10 bases removed from V and 5 bases from J, the gap between germline ends came to 15 bases. CDR3 in DNA: TGTGCCACCAAAGACCAGGAGGATCAGCCCCAGCATTTT. This sequence encodes CATKDQEDQPQHF.

This clone was detected only a few times. The rearrangement joins TRBV18 to TRBJ1-2; 10 bases line up with TRBD1. The length of the CDR3 is 14 residues. The germline gives CDR1 KGHSH, CDR2 LQKENI. V gave up 6 bases and J gave up 6 bases; unmatched junction bases: 7. DNA for the CDR3: TGTGCCAGCTCCCCCGGGACAGGGGAAGATGGCTACACCTTC. Protein sequence: CASSPGTGEDGYTF.

The V call is TRBV11-2, the J call TRBJ1-2; no firm D call. The CDR3 is 16 amino acids. Per germline, CDR1 SGHAT and CDR2 FQNNGV. Trimming took off 2 bases at V and 8 bases at J, with 21 bases between the two ends. The CDR3 region is CASSLRNIGIGEGYTF. CDR3 coding DNA: TGTGCCAGCAGCTTACGGAATATCGGGATCGGGGAGGGCTACACCTTC.

The chain has TRBV9 and TRBJ1-5, with TRBD1 identical over 9 bases. The CDR3 has 14 amino acids. Per the germline V gene, CDR1 is SGDLS and CDR2 is YYNGEE. The V and J ends lost 4 bases and 6 bases, in that order; junction bases with no gene match: 5. The CDR3 region has the DNA TGTGCCAGCAGCCTCGGGACAGGGAGTCAGCCCCAGCATTTT. Translation: CASSLGTGSQPQHF.

This clone showed up just a few times. The chain combines TRBV12-5 with TRBJ2-7; unclear D gene. The germline V and J ends were trimmed by 7 bases and 3 bases, with 7 bases remaining between them. The CDR3 extends over 11 amino acids. In germline, CDR1 is LGHNT, CDR2 FRNRAP. In DNA form, the CDR3 reads TGTGCTAGTGCCTATCTCTACGAGCAGTACTTC. Translating it yields CASAYLYEQYF.

This clone was seen only a few times. This sequence joins TRBV7-9 and TRBJ2-7; the match to TRBD1 covers 9 bases. Germline assignment: CDR1 SEHNR and CDR2 FQNEAQ (reference sequence). This CDR3 region has 16 residues. J was trimmed by 3 bases and V by 5 bases; bases with no gene match: 11. The CDR3 DNA reads as TGTGCCAGCAGCACGCGGACCGGGACAGGGTTCTACGAGCAGTACTTC. This translates into CASSTRTGTGFYEQYF.

This clone occurred a few times. Distinct nucleotide sequences in the sample also encode this CDR3. CDR3 sequence (DNA): TGTGCCAGCTCACCACAACAGAATCAGCCCCAGCATTTT. It codes for CASSPQQNQPQHF. The chain links TRBV18 to TRBJ1-5; D not certain. The CDR3 length is 13 residues. Germline CDR1 is KGHSH and CDR2 is LQKENI. V lost 1 base and J lost 4, with 5 bases in between.